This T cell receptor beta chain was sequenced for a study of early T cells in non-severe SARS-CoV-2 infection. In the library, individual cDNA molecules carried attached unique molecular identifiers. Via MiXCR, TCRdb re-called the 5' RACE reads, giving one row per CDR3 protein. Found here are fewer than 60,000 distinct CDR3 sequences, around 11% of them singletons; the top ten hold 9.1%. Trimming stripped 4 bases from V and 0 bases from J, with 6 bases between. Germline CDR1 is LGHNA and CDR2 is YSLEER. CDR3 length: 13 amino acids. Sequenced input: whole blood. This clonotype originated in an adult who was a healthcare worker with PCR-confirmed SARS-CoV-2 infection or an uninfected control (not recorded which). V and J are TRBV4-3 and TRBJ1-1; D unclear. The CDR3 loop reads CASSRVMNTEAFF. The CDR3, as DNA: TGCGCCAGCAGCCGGGTTATGAACACTGAAGCTTTCTTT.